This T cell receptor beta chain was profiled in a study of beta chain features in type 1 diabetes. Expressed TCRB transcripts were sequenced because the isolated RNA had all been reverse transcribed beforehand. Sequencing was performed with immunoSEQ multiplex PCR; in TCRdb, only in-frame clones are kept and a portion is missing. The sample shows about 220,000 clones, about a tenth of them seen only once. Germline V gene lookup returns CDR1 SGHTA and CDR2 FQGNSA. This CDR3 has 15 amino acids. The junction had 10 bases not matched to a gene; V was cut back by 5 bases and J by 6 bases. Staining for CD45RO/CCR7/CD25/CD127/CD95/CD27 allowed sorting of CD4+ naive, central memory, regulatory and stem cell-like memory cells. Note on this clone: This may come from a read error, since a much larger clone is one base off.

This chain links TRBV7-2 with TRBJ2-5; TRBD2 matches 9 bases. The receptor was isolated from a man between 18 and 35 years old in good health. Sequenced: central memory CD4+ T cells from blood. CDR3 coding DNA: TGTGCCAGCAGCCCCTCTGCGGGAGGGGGGCAGACCCAGTACTTC. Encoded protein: CASSPSAGGGQTQYF.